This TCR beta chain was captured in a study of blood T cell repertoires in COVID-19. The length of the CDR3 is 13 residues. V dropped 5 bases and J dropped 2 bases, with 10 bases sitting between them. Germline V CDR1 and CDR2: SGHRS, YFSETQ. Assay used: immunoSEQ multiplex PCR; TCRdb lists only in-frame clones, some missing. The sample gives just over 90,000 clones, 70% to 90% of which show up once; around 19% is in the top ten. The rearrangement uses TRBV5-1 and TRBJ2-5, with a tentative D call TRBD2 (6 bases). Sequenced: peripheral blood. This sequence originates from a woman aged 80 or over with acute or convalescent COVID-19. The CDR3 nucleotides read TGCGCCAGCAGTTTAGCGGATCAAGAGACCCAGTACTTC. Translation: CASSLADQETQYF.